These 2 T cell receptor beta chains came from one sample sequenced in a study of T cell repertoires in cytomegalovirus infection. Their antigens remain unidentified. TCRdb recomputed calls from the reads with MiXCR, one row per CDR3 protein. The sample holds 51,000 or so distinct CDR3 sequences, about 18% seen once. The sample in question was CD8+ T cells from cultured PBMCs, obtained from culture after CMV antigen stimulation. The receptors come from a human donor in good health (CMV status not recorded). Some clones in this sample may be carry-over from other donors' samples.

In this sample, this clonotype turned up a few times. In nucleotides, the CDR3 is TGTGCCAGCAGCAGAACCTTACAGGGGAACTATGGCTACACCTTC. Residues: CASSRTLQGNYGYTF. The V call is TRBV7-9, the J call TRBJ1-2, with 7 bases aligning to TRBD1. The germline CDR1 and CDR2 sequences are SEHNR and FQNEAQ (reference sequence). With 5 bases clipped from V and 2 bases from J, the junction kept 8 bases outside the gene matches. CDR3 size: 15 residues.

The CDR3 loop is CASSFRTQARMTYNEQFF. CDR3 nucleotides: TGTGCCAGCAGCTTTCGGACCCAGGCAAGGATGACCTACAATGAGCAGTTCTTC. The chain links TRBV5-5 to TRBJ2-1; no definite D call. In germline, CDR1 is SGHKS, CDR2 YYEKEE (reference sequence). V was cut by 2 bases and J by 2 bases, with 20 bases left in between. The CDR3 is made up of 18 amino acids. The full variable domain, in which reference TRBV5-5 and TRBJ2-1 provide the parts outside the CDR3, is DAGVTQSPTHLIKTRGQQVTLRCSPISGHKSVSWYQQVLGQGPQFIFQYYEKEERGRGNFPDRFSARQFPNYSSELNVNALLLGDSALYLCASSFRTQARMTYNEQFFGPGTRLTVL.